These 17 T cell receptor beta chains came from one sample sequenced in a study of cytomegalovirus exposure and HLA in healthy donors. It was with 60 Vbeta and 13 Jbeta primers that the PCR ran. The assay was immunoSEQ multiplex PCR, and TCRdb's table has in-frame clones only and misses some. The sample holds under 100,000 clones, about two thirds seen once. The sample taken for sequencing was PBMCs. The receptors were sampled from a woman aged 45 to 65 in good health and CMV-seropositive.

The gene calls are TRBV5-1 and TRBJ1-1; 8 bases line up with TRBD1. The CDR3 runs to 18 residues. Germline loops: CDR1 SGHRS, CDR2 YFSETQ. V dropped 0 bases and J dropped 2; count of bases not matched to a gene: 12. Written as DNA, the CDR3 is TGCGCCAGCAGCTTGGTTCGGGGAACAGGGGGACCCAACACTGAAGCTTTCTTT. This sequence encodes CASSLVRGTGGPNTEAFF.

This chain's CDR3 is CASSPRKHMNTEAFF. The CDR3, as DNA: TGTGCCAGCAGTCCTAGGAAACACATGAACACTGAAGCTTTCTTT. The V and J genes are TRBV28 and TRBJ1-1; D unclear. The V gene lost 5 bases and the J gene lost 0 bases, with 13 bases spanning the gap. The CDR3 consists of 15 residues. CDR1 and CDR2 from the germline V gene are MDHEN and SYDVKM.

The chain employs TRBV25-1 and TRBJ1-2; tentative D call: TRBD1 (6 bases). V was cut by 2 bases and J by 4 bases, with 8 bases left in between. The germline V gene has CDR1 MGHDK and CDR2 SYGVNS. The CDR3 has 13 residues. Written as DNA, the CDR3 is TGTGCCAGCAGTGAACAGGGGTTCTATGGCTACACCTTC. Translating it yields CASSEQGFYGYTF.

The rearrangement links TRBV11-2 to TRBJ1-2; D perhaps matches TRBD1 (6 bases). V lost 0 bases and J 6 bases, leaving 14 bases between the germline ends. Per the germline V gene, CDR1 is SGHAT and CDR2 is FQNNGV. The CDR3 totals 15 residues. CDR3 sequence (DNA): TGTGCCAGCAGCTTAGAAAACAGGGACGTGAATGGCTACACCTTC. Its protein product is CASSLENRDVNGYTF.

The V and J genes are TRBV5-1 and TRBJ1-1; no clear D. CDR1 SGHRS and CDR2 YFSETQ come from the germline V gene. V dropped 1 base and J dropped 3 bases, with 13 bases sitting between them. CDR3 length equals 15 residues. CDR3 protein: CASSLSGHQDTEAFF. The CDR3 DNA reads as TGCGCCAGCAGCTTGAGTGGGCACCAGGACACTGAAGCTTTCTTT.

This clone appeared once. V usage is TRBV7-2 and J usage is TRBJ2-7, with 7 bases aligning to TRBD2. The germline V gene has CDR1 SGHTA and CDR2 FQGNSA. The CDR3 runs 15 residues. V lost 2 bases, J lost 2 bases, and 6 bases stayed unmatched. Here the CDR3 DNA reads TGTGCCAGCAGCTTATATTCGGGAGGTCCCTACGAGCAGTACTTC. The encoded protein is CASSLYSGGPYEQYF.

The chain joins TRBV19 to TRBJ1-1; D not resolved. This CDR3 region has 13 residues. The germline V gene encodes CDR1 LNHDA and CDR2 SQIVND (reference sequence). Trimming removed 9 bases from V and 6 bases from J, with 17 bases in between. CDR3 in DNA: TGTGCCAGCCGACACCGGGAGGCCGCTGAAGCTTTCTTT. Amino acids: CASRHREAAEAFF.

This clone has more than one count but fewer than ten. The rearrangement links TRBV9 to TRBJ1-2; D unclear. CDR1 SGDLS and CDR2 YYNGEE come from the germline V gene. Trimming removed 3 bases at V and 2 bases at J, with 14 bases between. This CDR3 spans 15 amino acids. The CDR3 DNA sequence: TGTGCCAGCAGCGACCAGACTACTGGGAACTATGGCTACACCTTC. As protein: CASSDQTTGNYGYTF.

The gene calls are TRBV4-2 and TRBJ2-3; 11 positions agree with TRBD2. Germline trimming cut 5 bases from V and 3 bases from J; bases unmatched to any gene: 10. Germline V CDR1 and CDR2: LGHNA, YNFKEQ. The CDR3 totals 17 residues. For the CDR3, the DNA is TGTGCCAGCAGCAACCGTATAGCGGGAGGGCGTACAGATACGCAGTATTTT. This translates into CASSNRIAGGRTDTQYF.

The chain links TRBV19 to TRBJ1-5; 8 bases are shared with TRBD1. There are 14 residues in the CDR3. The J segment lost 6 bases and the V segment lost 5 bases, leaving 6 bases of the junction unmatched. From germline, CDR1 is LNHDA and CDR2 SQIVND (reference sequence). The CDR3 spells CASSAGTGSQPQHF. In nucleotides, the CDR3 is TGTGCCAGTAGTGCAGGGACAGGAAGTCAGCCCCAGCATTTT.

This chain joins TRBV10-1 and TRBJ1-1; D not resolved. Germline loops: CDR1 WNHNN, CDR2 SYGVQD (reference sequence). The CDR3 is 16 residues long. The ends were cut back, 7 bases at V and 4 bases at J, with 22 bases in the middle. The CDR3: CASNHDIRNPSTEAFF. CDR3 DNA sequence: TGCGCCAGCAACCACGACATTAGGAACCCCAGCACTGAAGCTTTCTTT.

The CDR3 region has the DNA TGTGCCAGCACCGTATCGGGGACCCAGTACTTC. Translating it yields CASTVSGTQYF. The genes are TRBV5-5 and TRBJ2-5, with D uncertain. The CDR3 spans 11 residues. The germline V and J ends were trimmed by 6 bases and 7 bases, with 10 bases remaining between them. From germline, CDR1 is SGHKS and CDR2 YYEKEE (reference sequence).

This clone appeared a few times. DNA of the CDR3: TGTGCCAGCAGCTTAGTTGGGCTCACAGATACGCAGTATTTT. This translates into CASSLVGLTDTQYF. The genes are TRBV11-2 and TRBJ2-3; D call uncertain. Trimming removed 1 base from V and 2 bases from J, with 7 bases in between. This CDR3 region has 14 residues. Germline CDR1 and CDR2: SGHAT and FQNNGV.

The V call is TRBV19, the J call TRBJ2-1; maybe TRBD2 (5 bases). Germline V gene lookup returns CDR1 LNHDA and CDR2 SQIVND (reference sequence). Trimming removed 6 bases at V and 2 bases at J, with 14 bases between. This CDR3 has 15 residues. Written as DNA, the CDR3 is TGTGCCAGTAGAGTTAGCGAACTAACCTACAATGAGCAGTTCTTC. As protein: CASRVSELTYNEQFF.

V gene TRBV18 combines with J gene TRBJ2-3; D is unresolved. The CDR3 sequence is 13 residues long. Germline V gene lookup returns CDR1 KGHSH and CDR2 LQKENI. The ends were cut back, 3 bases at V and 4 bases at J, with 8 bases in the middle. The CDR3 coding sequence is TGTGCCAGCTCACCTTCTCACTCAGATACGCAGTATTTT. This gives the protein CASSPSHSDTQYF.

This clone came up once. V is TRBV4-1 and J is TRBJ1-5; 11 positions agree with TRBD1. The CDR3 is 16 residues long. The junction had 5 bases not matched to a gene; V was cut back by 0 bases and J by 7 bases. CDR1 is MGHRA, CDR2 YSYEKL, per germline. As DNA, the CDR3 is TGCGCCAGCAGCCAAGAGGGGACAGGGGGTTTACAGCCCCAGCATTTT. Its protein product is CASSQEGTGGLQPQHF.

V usage is TRBV6-1 and J usage is TRBJ1-3; D gene ambiguous. Trimming removed 3 bases from V and 2 bases from J, with 8 bases in between. In germline, CDR1 is MNHNS, CDR2 SASEGT. The CDR3 length is 14 residues. Here the CDR3 reads CASSERSAGNTIYF. DNA of the CDR3: TGTGCCAGCAGTGAGAGGTCGGCTGGAAACACCATATATTTT.